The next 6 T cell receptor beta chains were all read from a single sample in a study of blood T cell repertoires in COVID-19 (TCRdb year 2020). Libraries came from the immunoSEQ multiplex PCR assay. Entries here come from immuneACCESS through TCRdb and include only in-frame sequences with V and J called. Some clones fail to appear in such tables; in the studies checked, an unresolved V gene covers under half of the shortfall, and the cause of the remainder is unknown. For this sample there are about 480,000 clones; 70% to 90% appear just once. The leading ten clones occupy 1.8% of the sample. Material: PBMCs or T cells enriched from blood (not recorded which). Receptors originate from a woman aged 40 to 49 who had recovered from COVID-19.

The CDR3 protein is CASSKAVTQETQYF. In DNA, the CDR3 is TGTGCCAGCTCAAAGGCGGTAACTCAAGAGACCCAGTACTTC. The gene calls are TRBV18 and TRBJ2-5; unclear D gene. Trimming took off 5 bases at V and 2 bases at J, with 12 bases between the two ends. The CDR3 runs 14 residues. Germline CDR1 reads KGHSH; CDR2 reads LQKENI.

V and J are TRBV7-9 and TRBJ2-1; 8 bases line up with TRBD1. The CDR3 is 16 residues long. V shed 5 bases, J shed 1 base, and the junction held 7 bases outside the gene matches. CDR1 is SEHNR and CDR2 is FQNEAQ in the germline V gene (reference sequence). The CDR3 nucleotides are TGTGCCAGCAGCCGCGGGACAGGAGAATCCTACAATGAGCAGTTCTTC. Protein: CASSRGTGESYNEQFF.

CDR3 in amino acids: CASSAQQNSPLHF. CDR3 in DNA: TGTGCCAGCAGCGCCCAACAAAATTCACCCCTCCACTTT. The chain carries TRBV7-6 and TRBJ1-6, with no clear D. The CDR3 has 13 residues. Germline CDR1 SGHVS, CDR2 FNYEAQ. V lost 5 bases and J 7 bases, leaving 9 bases between the germline ends.

CDR3 amino acids: CTSSHSRTENEKLFF. CDR3 coding DNA: TGCACCAGCAGCCACTCCAGGACAGAGAATGAAAAACTGTTTTTT. V gene TRBV1 combines with J gene TRBJ1-4; the table's D gene call, TRBD1, was not cross checked with the DNA. TRBV1 is tagged as a pseudogene. The CDR3 totals 15 residues.

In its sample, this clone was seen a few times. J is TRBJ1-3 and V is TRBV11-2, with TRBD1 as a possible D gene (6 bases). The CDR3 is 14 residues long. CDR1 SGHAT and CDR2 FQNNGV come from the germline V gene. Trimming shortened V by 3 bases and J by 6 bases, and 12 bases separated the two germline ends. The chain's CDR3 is CASSFGQGTNTIYF. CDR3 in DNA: TGTGCCAGCAGCTTTGGGCAGGGGACAAACACCATATATTTT.

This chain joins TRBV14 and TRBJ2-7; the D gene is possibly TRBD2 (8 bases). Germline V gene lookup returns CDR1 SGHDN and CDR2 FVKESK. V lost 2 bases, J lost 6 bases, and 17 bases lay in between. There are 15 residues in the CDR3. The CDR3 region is CASSQFHGRGPEQYF. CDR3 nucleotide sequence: TGTGCCAGCAGCCAATTTCACGGGAGGGGGCCCGAGCAGTACTTC.